This passage covers 27 T cell receptor beta chains from one sample sequenced in a study of blood T cell repertoires in COVID-19. TCRdb's table, derived via immunoSEQ multiplex PCR, lists solely in-frame clones and lacks some. The profile shows some 70,000 clones, just over 85% of them singletons. Sequencing was done on a sample of peripheral blood. These receptors were taken from an older woman with acute or convalescent COVID-19.

This clone has a handful of counts. The rearrangement uses TRBV30 and TRBJ1-5; no clear D gene. The V end lost 5 bases, the J end lost 6 bases, and 11 bases lay between the germline ends. Germline CDR1 and CDR2: GTSNPN and SVGIG (reference sequence). The CDR3 loop spans 12 amino acids. The CDR3 spells CAWDGRGQPQHF. The CDR3 DNA follows: TGTGCCTGGGACGGTAGAGGTCAGCCCCAGCATTTT.

The rearrangement joins TRBV3-1 (or the pseudogene TRBV3-2) to TRBJ2-5; 9 bases map to TRBD2. The CDR3 covers 15 residues. CDR1 and CDR2 from the germline V gene are LGHDT and YNNKEL (reference sequence). The trim removed 3 bases at V and 8 bases at J, leaving 10 bases unmatched. This CDR3 reads CASSHYSGSAGTQYF. The CDR3 bases are TGTGCCAGCAGCCACTATAGCGGGAGCGCGGGAACCCAGTACTTC.

The gene calls are TRBV7-2 and TRBJ1-5, with 9 nucleotides matching TRBD1. The J segment lost 6 bases and the V segment lost 5 bases, leaving 8 bases of the junction unmatched. The CDR3 sequence is 15 residues long. Germline loops: CDR1 SGHTA, CDR2 FQGNSA. CDR3 in DNA: TGTGCCAGCAGCCCGGGGGGACAGGGCTTTCAGCCCCAGCATTTT. Translation gives CASSPGGQGFQPQHF.

The chain joins TRBV3-1 (or the pseudogene TRBV3-2) to TRBJ2-1; D may be TRBD2 (5 bases). The CDR3 runs to 16 residues. The germline gives CDR1 LGHDT, CDR2 YNNKEL (reference sequence). V shed 1 base and J shed 2 bases, with 12 bases lying between them. Here the CDR3 reads CASSQGLADTYNEQFF. As DNA, the CDR3 is TGTGCCAGCAGCCAAGGCCTAGCCGATACCTACAATGAGCAGTTCTTC.

This clone was counted once. The chain recombines TRBV5-1 with TRBJ2-3, with 7 bases identical to TRBD2. CDR3 length: 15 residues. V shed 5 bases, J shed 0 bases, and the junction held 6 bases outside the gene matches. Germline V CDR1 and CDR2: SGHRS, YFSETQ. CDR3 in DNA: TGCGCCAGCAGAGGGCTAGCGGCTAGCACAGATACGCAGTATTTT. This codes for CASRGLAASTDTQYF. The full variable domain, in which reference TRBV5-1 and TRBJ2-3 provide the parts outside the CDR3, is KAGVTQTPRYLIKTRGQQVTLSCSPISGHRSVSWYQQTPGQGLQFLFEYFSETQRNKGNFPGRFSGRQFSNSRSEMNVSTLELGDSALYLCASRGLAASTDTQYFGPGTRLTVL.

The rearrangement links TRBV27 to TRBJ2-5, with 8 bases matching TRBD2. V gave up 3 bases and J gave up 4 bases; unmatched junction bases: 7. Germline V gives CDR1 MNHEY, CDR2 SMNVEV (reference sequence). The CDR3 contains 15 residues. The CDR3 loop is CASSFGRGGLETQYF. DNA of the CDR3: TGTGCCAGCAGTTTCGGTCGGGGGGGCCTAGAGACCCAGTACTTC.

The gene calls are TRBV5-1 and TRBJ1-6; 9 bases fit TRBD1. CDR3 size: 16 residues. CDR1 and CDR2 from the germline V gene are SGHRS and YFSETQ. J gave up 10 bases and V 4 bases, and 12 bases lay outside the gene matches. CDR3 sequence reads: CASSVNPGQGTSPLHF. The CDR3 DNA sequence: TGCGCCAGCAGCGTAAACCCGGGACAGGGAACGTCACCCCTCCACTTT.

The chain combines TRBV5-4 with TRBJ2-3, with D unresolved. The V end lost 0 bases, the J end lost 8 bases, and 10 bases lay between the germline ends. The CDR3 length is 13 residues. Germline V gene data show CDR1 as SGHNT and CDR2 as YYREEE (reference sequence). CDR3 protein: CASSLAGAPTQYF. The CDR3 DNA reads TGTGCCAGCAGCTTGGCCGGAGCGCCTACGCAGTATTTT.

The chain links TRBV5-8 to TRBJ2-1; D not certain. Germline lookup yields CDR1 SGHTS and CDR2 YDEGEE. CDR3 length equals 15 residues. V was cut by 1 base and J by 4 bases, with 12 bases left in between. CDR3 region: CASSLRSYVYNEQFF. The CDR3 DNA follows: TGTGCCAGCAGCTTGAGGAGTTATGTTTACAATGAGCAGTTCTTC.

This chain connects TRBV7-3 to TRBJ1-1; D is unclear. Germline CDR1 is SGHTA and CDR2 is FQGTGA. The CDR3 contains 13 residues. V lost 5 bases and J 5 bases, leaving 12 bases between the germline ends. CDR3 region: CASSRMVQTEAFF. In nucleotides, the CDR3 is TGTGCCAGCAGCCGCATGGTGCAGACTGAAGCTTTCTTT.

The chain is built from TRBV6-5 and TRBJ2-7; no firm D call. The CDR3 covers 11 residues. The ends were cut back, 6 bases at V and 6 bases at J, with 9 bases in the middle. Per the germline V gene, CDR1 is MNHEY and CDR2 is SVGAGI. The CDR3: CASSSVGEQYF. The CDR3 nucleotides are TGTGCCAGCAGCTCGGTCGGCGAGCAGTACTTC.

V and J are TRBV19 and TRBJ2-5; D call uncertain. Per germline, CDR1 LNHDA and CDR2 SQIVND (reference sequence). The CDR3 contains 12 residues. Trimming stripped 5 bases from V and 1 base from J, with 5 bases between. The CDR3 sequence is CASSPGQETQYF. CDR3 DNA: TGTGCCAGTAGTCCCGGCCAAGAGACCCAGTACTTC.

V is TRBV5-6 and J is TRBJ2-1; D unclear. The CDR3 loop spans 13 amino acids. Per the germline V gene, CDR1 is SGHDT and CDR2 is YYEEEE. V lost 2 bases and J 2 bases, leaving 5 bases between the germline ends. The CDR3 nucleotides are TGTGCCAGCAGCTTCACAGCCTACAATGAGCAGTTCTTC. It codes for CASSFTAYNEQFF.

The V and J genes are TRBV4-2 and TRBJ2-5; 11 bases are a match to TRBD2. Germline V gene sequence: CDR1 LGHNA, CDR2 YNFKEQ. V dropped 0 bases and J dropped 4; count of bases not matched to a gene: 10. CDR3 length equals 18 residues. The chain's CDR3 is CASSQDSLAGGRVETQYF. CDR3 coding DNA: TGTGCCAGCAGCCAAGATTCGCTAGCGGGGGGCAGGGTAGAGACCCAGTACTTC.

J is TRBJ2-1 and V is TRBV27; 10 bases are a match to TRBD2. This CDR3 contains 13 residues. Germline values: CDR1 MNHEY, CDR2 SMNVEV (reference sequence). V lost 8 bases, J lost 7 bases, and 5 bases stayed unmatched. As DNA, the CDR3 is TGTGCCAGCGCACTAGCGGGAATAAATGAGCAGTTCTTC. Encoded protein: CASALAGINEQFF.

A single count supports this clone. The chain employs TRBV30 and TRBJ2-2, with 10 bases fitting TRBD2. V gave up 2 bases and J gave up 7 bases; unmatched junction bases: 4. The CDR3 has 14 residues. Germline CDR1 is GTSNPN and CDR2 is SVGIG (reference sequence). The CDR3 loop is CAWSLERGGGELFF. Here the CDR3 DNA reads TGTGCCTGGAGTCTAGAGCGGGGGGGCGGGGAGCTGTTTTTT. Combining the CDR3 with reference TRBV30 and TRBJ2-2 gives the whole variable domain SQTIHQWPATLVQPVGSPLSLECTVEGTSNPNLYWYRQAAGRGLQLLFYSVGIGQISSEVPQNLSASRPQDRQFILSSKKLLLSDSGFYLCAWSLERGGGELFFGEGSRLTVL.

There are a few counts of this clone. This chain uses TRBV24-1 with TRBJ2-7, with 10 bases fitting TRBD2. The CDR3 runs to 17 residues. The J segment lost 3 bases and the V segment lost 7 bases, leaving 14 bases of the junction unmatched. The V gene's germline CDR1 is KGHDR and CDR2 SFDVKD. This chain's CDR3 is CATSGARQAGGLYEQYF. As DNA, the CDR3 is TGTGCCACCAGCGGGGCCCGTCAAGCGGGGGGGCTCTACGAGCAGTACTTC.

The chain combines TRBV5-1 with TRBJ1-3, with D possibly being TRBD1 (6 bases). The germline V gene encodes CDR1 SGHRS and CDR2 YFSETQ. Trimming removed 7 bases from V and 0 bases from J, with 17 bases in between. This CDR3 is built from 16 residues. CDR3 nucleotides: TGCGCCAGCTCCGGGGGGGGCGATTACTCTGGAAACACCATATATTTT. Protein sequence: CASSGGGDYSGNTIYF.

This clone has just a few counts. This chain joins TRBV24-1 and TRBJ1-1; 9 positions agree with TRBD1. The J segment lost 1 base and the V segment lost 5 bases, leaving 4 bases of the junction unmatched. Germline V gene sequence: CDR1 KGHDR, CDR2 SFDVKD. CDR3 size: 15 residues. In DNA, the CDR3 is TGTGCCACCAGTGCTGGACAGGGGAAGAACACTGAAGCTTTCTTT. Translated: CATSAGQGKNTEAFF.

The chain couples TRBV30 to TRBJ1-5, with D tentatively TRBD1 (6 bases). CDR1 and CDR2 from the germline V gene are GTSNPN and SVGIG (reference sequence). There are 13 residues in the CDR3. Trimming removed 5 bases at V and 3 bases at J, with 11 bases between. The CDR3 region is CAWGQTYNQPQHF. CDR3 nucleotide sequence: TGTGCCTGGGGACAGACTTACAATCAGCCCCAGCATTTT. The whole variable domain, filled in from reference TRBV30 and TRBJ1-5, reads SQTIHQWPATLVQPVGSPLSLECTVEGTSNPNLYWYRQAAGRGLQLLFYSVGIGQISSEVPQNLSASRPQDRQFILSSKKLLLSDSGFYLCAWGQTYNQPQHFGDGTRLSIL.

J is TRBJ2-2 and V is TRBV2; D unclear. Germline V lookup: CDR1 SNHLY, CDR2 FYNNEI. Trimming left V 7 bases short and J 8 bases short, with 8 bases between. The length of the CDR3 is 11 residues. The CDR3 DNA sequence: TGTGCCAGCACCAACAGTGGGGAGCTGTTTTTT. Amino acid sequence: CASTNSGELFF.

This clone has just a few counts. The CDR3 reads CASSISGFNEQYF. CDR3 bases: TGTGCCAGTAGTATTTCAGGGTTTAACGAGCAGTACTTC. The gene calls are TRBV19 and TRBJ2-7, with D possibly being TRBD1 (5 bases). Germline lookup yields CDR1 LNHDA and CDR2 SQIVND (reference sequence). The CDR3 has 13 amino acids. The V gene lost 3 bases and the J gene lost 5 bases, with 11 bases spanning the gap. The full variable domain, with the rest looked up from reference TRBV19 and TRBJ2-7, is DGGITQSPKYLFRKEGQNVTLSCEQNLNHDAMYWYRQDPGQGLRLIYYSQIVNDFQKGDIAEGYSVSREKKESFPLTVTSAQKNPTAFYLCASSISGFNEQYFGPGTRLTVT.

J is TRBJ2-3 and V is TRBV14; 8 bases align to TRBD2. Germline V CDR1 and CDR2: SGHDN, FVKESK. Unmatched junction bases numbered 2, after V lost 1 base and J lost 5 bases. This CDR3 has 14 amino acids. CDR3 in DNA: TGTGCCAGCAGCCAAGCGGGGGGGCTAGATACGCAGTATTTT. The encoded protein is CASSQAGGLDTQYF.

The chain joins TRBV3-1 (or the pseudogene TRBV3-2) to TRBJ2-5; D gene unclear. This CDR3 is built from 13 residues. Germline V CDR1 and CDR2: LGHDT, YNNKEL (reference sequence). The V end was cut by 5 bases, the J end by 5 bases, with 12 bases between. CDR3 sequence (DNA): TGTGCCAGCAGCGTATCGTCAGGCGAGACCCAGTACTTC. Its translation is CASSVSSGETQYF.

The rearrangement uses TRBV29-1 and TRBJ1-2; no clear D gene. Germline V gene data show CDR1 as SQVTM and CDR2 as ANQGSEA. The CDR3 is made up of 12 amino acids. Between the trimmed V and J ends, which lost 7 bases and 5 bases, there was a span of 14 bases. Written as DNA, the CDR3 is TGCAGCGCCCTCCACCAGCGATATGGCTACACCTTC. Protein product: CSALHQRYGYTF.

The chain is built from TRBV18 and TRBJ1-2; 9 bases are a match to TRBD1. CDR3 length: 14 residues. Trimming took 3 bases from V and 5 from J; bases not matched to a gene: 4. Germline V CDR1 and CDR2: KGHSH, LQKENI. The CDR3 sequence: CASSPRTGDYGYTF. CDR3 coding DNA: TGTGCCAGCTCACCCCGGACAGGGGATTATGGCTACACCTTC. The variable domain in full, completed from reference TRBV18 and TRBJ1-2, reads NAGVMQNPRHLVRRRGQEARLRCSPMKGHSHVYWYRQLPEEGLKFMVYLQKENIIDESGMPKERFSAEFPKEGPSILRIQQVVRGDSAAYFCASSPRTGDYGYTFGSGTRLTVV.

The J gene is TRBJ1-1, the V gene TRBV6-5; 7 bases line up with TRBD1. The CDR3 is made up of 14 amino acids. Trimming cost V 2 bases and J 5 bases; bases outside gene matches: 5. Germline CDR1 and CDR2: MNHEY and SVGAGI. The CDR3 DNA follows: TGTGCCAGCAGTTACGAGACAGGGATAACTGAAGCTTTCTTT. Amino acid sequence: CASSYETGITEAFF.